This entry describes one T cell receptor (beta chain). Profiled with immunoSEQ multiplex PCR; TCRdb holds only in-frame clones, not every one. The repertoire holds tens of thousands of clones, 92% seen once, with about 3.6% in the top ten. People who had autoimmune disease history or systemic immunosuppression were excluded. This specimen comes from a study of OX40 agonist ivuxolimab in advanced cancers. Across the whole study: Ivuxolimab was delivered to patients intravenously every 2 weeks at doses spanning 0.01 to 10 mg/kg. The dose-escalation cohort was over 65% male, with a mean age of approximately 61 years, ranging roughly 23 to 90.

The CDR3 runs to 15 residues. Trimming stripped 4 bases from V and 0 bases from J, with 11 bases between. Germline assignment: CDR1 MNHNS and CDR2 SASEGT. The material sequenced was CD4+ or CD8+ T cells sorted from blood, taken in a trial of the OX40 agonist ivuxolimab. The origin of this receptor is an adult with an advanced solid tumor such as melanoma, head and neck, liver or kidney cancer. The chain has TRBV6-1 and TRBJ2-3; no firm D call. The CDR3 sequence: CASSGAPRSTDTQYF. CDR3 nucleotides: TGTGCCAGCAGTGGGGCTCCAAGGAGCACAGATACGCAGTATTTT.